This TCR beta chain was identified during a study of CD8 T cells in Susac syndrome. Study-level points and caveats: The study found that Susac CD8+ clonal expansion peaked in TEMRA cells and active patients.

This clonotype was seen only once. Antigen: not known. One end of the junction does not line up with germline, which may come from a read error. Germline V CDR1 and CDR2: MNHEY, SMNVEV (reference sequence). There are 12 residues in the CDR3. 0.5 to 1 ug RNA was reverse transcribed with random hexamers. TCRdb fed the immunoSEQ multiplex PCR reads into MiXCR, producing one record per CDR3 protein. The table has around 53,000 distinct CDR3 sequences, 85% to 95% seen once. Sequencing was done on a sample of CD8+ T cells from PBMCs. The sequence was collected from a human donor with Susac syndrome. V is TRBV27 and J is TRBJ2-2; D not resolved. CDR3 bases: TGTGCCAGCAGTCCGAAAACCGGGGAGCTGTTTTTT. Translated, it gives CASSPKTGELFF.